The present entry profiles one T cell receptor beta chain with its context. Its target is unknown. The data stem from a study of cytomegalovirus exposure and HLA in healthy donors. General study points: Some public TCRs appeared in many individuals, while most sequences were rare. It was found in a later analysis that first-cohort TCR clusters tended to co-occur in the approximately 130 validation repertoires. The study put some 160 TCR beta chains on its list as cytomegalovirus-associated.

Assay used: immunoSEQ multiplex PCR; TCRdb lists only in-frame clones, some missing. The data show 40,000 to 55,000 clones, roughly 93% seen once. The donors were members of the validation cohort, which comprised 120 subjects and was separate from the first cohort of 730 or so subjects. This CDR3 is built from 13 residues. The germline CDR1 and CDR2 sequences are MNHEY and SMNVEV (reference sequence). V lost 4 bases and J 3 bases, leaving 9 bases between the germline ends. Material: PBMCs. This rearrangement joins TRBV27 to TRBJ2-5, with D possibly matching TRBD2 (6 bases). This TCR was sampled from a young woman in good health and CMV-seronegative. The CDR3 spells CASSSGLKETQYF. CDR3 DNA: TGTGCCAGCAGTTCGGGACTTAAAGAGACCCAGTACTTC.